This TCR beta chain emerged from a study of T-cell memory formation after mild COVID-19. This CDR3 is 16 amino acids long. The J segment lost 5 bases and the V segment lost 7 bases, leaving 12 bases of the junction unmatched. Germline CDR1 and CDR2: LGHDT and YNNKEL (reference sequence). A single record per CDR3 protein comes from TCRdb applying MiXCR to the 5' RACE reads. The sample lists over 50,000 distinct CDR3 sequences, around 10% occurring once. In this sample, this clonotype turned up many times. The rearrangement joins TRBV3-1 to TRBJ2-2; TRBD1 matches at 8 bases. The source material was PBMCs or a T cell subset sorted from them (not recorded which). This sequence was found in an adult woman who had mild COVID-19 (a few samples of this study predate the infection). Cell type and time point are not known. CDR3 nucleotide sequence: TGTGCCAGCACTTTGACCGGGACAGGAAAAACCGGGGAGCTGTTTTTT. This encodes CASTLTGTGKTGELFF.